This TCR beta chain was identified during a study of T-cell reconstitution after alpha-beta-depleted transplantation in children. Trimming stripped 3 bases from V and 1 base from J, with 12 bases between. From germline, CDR1 is ENHRY and CDR2 SYGVKD. The length of the CDR3 is 15 residues. A remark on this clonotype: Antigen unknown.

Preparation of the TCRbeta library involved a method that used unique molecular identifiers. Each CDR3 protein is one row after TCRdb ran MiXCR on the PCR reads. The sample lists 110,000 or so distinct CDR3 sequences, 5.5% to 7% seen once, with approximately 25% in the top ten. Study findings and constraints: Alpha-beta T cells about two months after transplant reportedly derived from several hundred expanded graft clones. Surviving recipient T cells and thymic progenitors underlay high day-60 TCRbeta diversity in some patients. From newly produced T cells came most of the T-cell counts and diversity one year after transplant.

The sequenced sample was PBMCs, mostly from graft donor cells, obtained 360 days after TCRalphabeta/CD19-depleted stem cell transplant. The receptor's source is a male patient under 10 years old who had a stem cell transplant for acute lymphoblastic leukemia, so the T cells may come from the graft donor. The chain uses TRBV10-3 and TRBJ1-1; D may be TRBD1 (5 bases). The CDR3 reads CAISEKAGGNTEAFF. CDR3 bases: TGTGCCATCAGTGAAAAGGCGGGGGGGAACACTGAAGCTTTCTTT.